A single sample is the source of the 20 T cell receptor beta chains below, sequenced in a study of cytomegalovirus exposure and HLA in healthy donors. PCR primers comprised 60 Vbeta and 13 Jbeta primers. Libraries were prepared by immunoSEQ multiplex PCR; TCRdb keeps only in-frame clonotypes and omits some of them. The sample carries roughly 140,000 clones, 80% recorded once. The sequencing input was PBMCs. Source of these receptors: a man aged 25 to 40 in good health and CMV-seronegative.

J is TRBJ2-3 and V is TRBV27, with 9 nucleotides matching TRBD2. Germline CDR1 and CDR2: MNHEY and SMNVEV (reference sequence). Unmatched junction bases numbered 11, after V lost 7 bases and J lost 6 bases. This CDR3 is 15 amino acids long. This CDR3 is CASNPFGTSSDTQYF. CDR3 DNA sequence: TGTGCCAGCAACCCGTTCGGGACTAGCAGCGATACGCAGTATTTT.

The gene calls are TRBV28 and TRBJ2-7, with a weak D call TRBD2 (5 bases). V was cut by 5 bases and J by 4 bases, with 15 bases left in between. Germline CDR1 MDHEN, CDR2 SYDVKM. This CDR3 comprises 14 residues. The CDR3 DNA reads as TGTGCCAGCAGTCAGCGGCTACGGGCTTACGAGCAGTACTTC. Protein sequence: CASSQRLRAYEQYF.

The rearrangement links TRBV6-5 to TRBJ1-1; the match to TRBD1 covers 7 bases. Trimming cost V 4 bases and J 0 bases; bases outside gene matches: 5. The germline CDR1 and CDR2 sequences are MNHEY and SVGAGI. The CDR3 is 15 amino acids. The CDR3 DNA sequence: TGTGCCAGCAGTTCCACAGGGGTAATGAACACTGAAGCTTTCTTT. This codes for CASSSTGVMNTEAFF.

V gene TRBV28 combines with J gene TRBJ2-3, with 7 bases lining up with TRBD1. This CDR3 is 15 amino acids long. V dropped 8 bases and J dropped 2; count of bases not matched to a gene: 10. The germline V gene has CDR1 MDHEN and CDR2 SYDVKM. In nucleotides, the CDR3 is TGTGCCAGCTTTCCGGGACAGCGATTCACAGATACGCAGTATTTT. Its translation: CASFPGQRFTDTQYF.

The CDR3 DNA is TGCGCCAGCAGCTCCGACCGGGACACACTAAACACTGAAGCTTTCTTT. Translating it yields CASSSDRDTLNTEAFF. The chain combines TRBV5-1 with TRBJ1-1, with D perhaps TRBD1 (6 bases). There are 16 residues in the CDR3. CDR1 SGHRS and CDR2 YFSETQ come from the germline V gene. The germline V and J ends were trimmed by 3 bases and 2 bases, with 17 bases remaining between them.

The CDR3 DNA follows: TGCGCCAGCAGCTTGGATCGGGCGGGAGGGCCCTACGAGCAGTACTTC. It is translated as CASSLDRAGGPYEQYF. The chain joins TRBV5-1 to TRBJ2-7; 9 bases agree with TRBD2. V lost 0 bases, J lost 2 bases, and 6 bases stayed unmatched. Looked up from germline, CDR1 is SGHRS and CDR2 is YFSETQ. CDR3 length equals 16 residues.

V is TRBV28 and J is TRBJ2-3; no firm D call. The CDR3 runs 13 residues. Per the germline V gene, CDR1 is MDHEN and CDR2 is SYDVKM. V gave up 6 bases and J gave up 2 bases, with 9 bases separating them. CDR3 in amino acids: CASSSDSTDTQYF. The CDR3 coding sequence is TGTGCCAGCAGCTCCGACTCCACAGATACGCAGTATTTT.

The J gene is TRBJ2-7, the V gene TRBV28, with D possibly TRBD2 on 6 matching bases. CDR3 length: 16 residues. The germline V gene has CDR1 MDHEN and CDR2 SYDVKM. The V gene lost 2 bases and the J gene lost 3 bases, with 17 bases spanning the gap. The CDR3 DNA follows: TGTGCCAGCAGTTTAGGGATGAGCGGGCGGCTCTACGAGCAGTACTTC. It encodes CASSLGMSGRLYEQYF.

The chain carries TRBV7-9 and TRBJ2-2; no clear D gene. The ends were cut back, 3 bases at V and 7 bases at J, with 12 bases in the middle. Germline V lookup: CDR1 SEHNR, CDR2 FQNEAQ (reference sequence). This CDR3 has 14 residues. The CDR3 reads CASSFHLALGELFF. The DNA for the CDR3 is TGTGCCAGCAGCTTCCATTTAGCACTCGGGGAGCTGTTTTTT.

The rearrangement joins TRBV5-1 to TRBJ1-2; no reliable D call. The CDR3 covers 13 residues. With 4 bases removed from V and 8 bases from J, the gap between germline ends came to 15 bases. Germline V gene data show CDR1 as SGHRS and CDR2 as YFSETQ. CDR3: CASSPGEGRGYTF. In DNA, the CDR3 is TGCGCCAGCAGCCCCGGGGAGGGTAGAGGCTACACCTTC.

This clone was seen a few times. The chain uses TRBV21-1 and TRBJ1-2; the table's D call TRBD1 went unverified against the DNA. TRBV21-1 is assigned pseudogene status. The CDR3 is made up of 19 amino acids. The CDR3 bases are TGTGCCAGCAGCGATCTTTCAGGGATTTCGGTCCACTCTAACTATGGCTACACCTTC. As protein: CASSDLSGISVHSNYGYTF.

This clone was seen just once. The rearrangement links TRBV19 to TRBJ2-1; D is perhaps TRBD1 (6 bases). Germline CDR1 and CDR2: LNHDA and SQIVND (reference sequence). The V end lost 8 bases, the J end lost 9 bases, and 17 bases lay between the germline ends. The CDR3 is made up of 13 amino acids. CDR3 bases: TGTGCCAGTGAACTTCTACAGGGCGGTGAGCAGTTCTTC. Encoded protein: CASELLQGGEQFF.

The rearrangement links TRBV13 to TRBJ2-1, with a possible D match to TRBD1 (5 bases). The CDR3 extends over 15 amino acids. V lost 1 base, J lost 3 bases, and 10 bases lay in between. In germline, CDR1 is PRHDT, CDR2 FYEKMQ (reference sequence). The CDR3 protein is CASSLDQGFYNEQFF. The CDR3 DNA sequence: TGTGCCAGCAGCTTAGACCAGGGATTCTACAATGAGCAGTTCTTC.

The chain couples TRBV18 to TRBJ1-5; D is possibly TRBD1 (5 bases). CDR1 is KGHSH and CDR2 is LQKENI in the germline V gene. This CDR3 contains 14 residues. The ends were cut back, 4 bases at V and 2 bases at J, with 9 bases in the middle. CDR3 coding DNA: TGTGCCAGCTCACGGTCGGGGGGCAATCAGCCCCAGCATTTT. Residues: CASSRSGGNQPQHF.

This clone came up once. The chain couples TRBV5-6 to TRBJ1-2; TRBD1 matches 9 bases. The length of the CDR3 is 15 residues. Trimming at V came to 1 base and at J to 3 bases, leaving 4 bases not matched to a gene. The germline V gene encodes CDR1 SGHDT and CDR2 YYEEEE. The CDR3: CASSLTRDRDYGYTF. The CDR3 region has the DNA TGTGCCAGCAGCTTGACCCGGGACAGGGACTATGGCTACACCTTC. The whole variable domain, remainder taken from reference TRBV5-6 and TRBJ1-2, is DAGVTQSPTHLIKTRGQQVTLRCSPKSGHDTVSWYQQALGQGPQFIFQYYEEEERQRGNFPDRFSGHQFPNYSSELNVNALLLGDSALYLCASSLTRDRDYGYTFGSGTRLTVV.

The rearrangement uses TRBV5-1 and TRBJ2-1; 15 bases align to TRBD2. Trimming took 4 bases from V and 2 from J; bases not matched to a gene: 7. The CDR3 loop spans 18 amino acids. From germline, CDR1 is SGHRS and CDR2 YFSETQ. Here the CDR3 DNA reads TGCGCCAGCAGCGGGGGACTAGCGGGAGGCCTTGCCTACAATGAGCAGTTCTTC. Amino acid sequence: CASSGGLAGGLAYNEQFF.

CDR3 loop: CATSRASGQGGLGEEQYF. The CDR3 nucleotides are TGTGCCACCAGCAGAGCTTCAGGACAGGGGGGCCTTGGGGAGGAGCAGTACTTC. This chain uses TRBV15 with TRBJ2-7; 10 bases map to TRBD1. The CDR3 sequence is 18 residues long. Germline values: CDR1 LNHNV, CDR2 YYDKDF (reference sequence). The V and J ends lost 1 base and 7 bases, in that order; junction bases with no gene match: 16.

This clone was seen a handful of times. The chain is built from TRBV5-1 and TRBJ2-5; weak D call: TRBD2 (5 bases). The CDR3 runs to 14 residues. Per the germline V gene, CDR1 is SGHRS and CDR2 is YFSETQ. V lost 4 bases to trimming and J lost 1 base, with 11 bases between them. CDR3 bases: TGCGCCAGCAGCGGATCGACTACCCAAGAGACCCAGTACTTC. Amino acids: CASSGSTTQETQYF.

The count of this clone is one. V and J are TRBV2 and TRBJ2-7; the match to TRBD1 covers 8 bases. The ends lost 10 bases at V and 2 bases at J; junction bases unmatched: 4. The length of the CDR3 is 12 residues. Germline V gives CDR1 SNHLY, CDR2 FYNNEI. The chain's CDR3 is CATWDRPYEQYF. DNA for the CDR3: TGTGCCACCTGGGACAGGCCCTACGAGCAGTACTTC.

The rearrangement links TRBV6-6 to TRBJ1-2; TRBD1 matches 7 bases. With V trimmed by 4 bases and J by 6 bases, 8 bases remained unmatched. This CDR3 has 14 amino acids. CDR1 and CDR2 from the germline V gene are MNHNY and SVGAGI (reference sequence). CDR3: CASSFQGGSNGYTF. In DNA, the CDR3 is TGTGCCAGCAGTTTCCAGGGGGGCTCTAATGGCTACACCTTC.